The present T cell receptor (beta chain) was sequenced within a study of OX40 agonist ivuxolimab in advanced cancers. Points from the study as a whole: Clonal expansion from baseline to week 6 occurred in both CD4+ and CD8+ T cells. Mean expanded clone counts were higher in CD8+ than CD4+ T cells.

For this clone: Its antigen remains unknown.

The protocol was immunoSEQ multiplex PCR, while the TCRdb copy is restricted to in-frame clones and leaves out a portion. The sample has around 53,000 clones; around 83% are singletons. Per germline, CDR1 MNHEY and CDR2 SMNVEV (reference sequence). V lost 5 bases and J 4 bases, leaving 14 bases between the germline ends. CDR3 size: 15 residues. The rearrangement joins TRBV27 to TRBJ2-2; D uncertain. This sample comprised CD4+ or CD8+ T cells sorted from blood, obtained in a trial of the OX40 agonist ivuxolimab. This receptor was taken from an adult with an advanced solid tumor such as melanoma, head and neck, liver or kidney cancer. CDR3 DNA sequence: TGTGCCAGCAGTCCGGTGTGGGTCAGCACCGGGGAGCTGTTTTTT. It codes for CASSPVWVSTGELFF.